This entry features one TCR beta chain sequence. The antigen remains unidentified. The sample is drawn from a study of beta chain features in type 1 diabetes. General observations from the study: Sequencing the cDNA could make cells with high TCR expression show up more than they should.

V lost 3 bases to trimming and J lost 8 bases; unmatched junction nucleotides: 8. Germline V CDR1 and CDR2: GTSNPN, SVGIG (reference sequence). The CDR3 is made up of 13 amino acids. The sequenced template was cDNA made from the entire isolated RNA. Here immunoSEQ multiplex PCR was the method, and the copy in TCRdb shows in-frame clones only, minus some. The profile shows about 230,000 clones, 9.6% of them singletons. The chain links TRBV30 to TRBJ1-2, with 8 bases fitting TRBD1. The clonotype comes from a woman between 18 and 29 years old in good health. Material: naive CD4+ T cells from blood. CDR3 residues: CAWRDQGAGGYTF. CDR3 in DNA: TGTGCCTGGAGGGATCAGGGGGCGGGAGGCTACACCTTC.